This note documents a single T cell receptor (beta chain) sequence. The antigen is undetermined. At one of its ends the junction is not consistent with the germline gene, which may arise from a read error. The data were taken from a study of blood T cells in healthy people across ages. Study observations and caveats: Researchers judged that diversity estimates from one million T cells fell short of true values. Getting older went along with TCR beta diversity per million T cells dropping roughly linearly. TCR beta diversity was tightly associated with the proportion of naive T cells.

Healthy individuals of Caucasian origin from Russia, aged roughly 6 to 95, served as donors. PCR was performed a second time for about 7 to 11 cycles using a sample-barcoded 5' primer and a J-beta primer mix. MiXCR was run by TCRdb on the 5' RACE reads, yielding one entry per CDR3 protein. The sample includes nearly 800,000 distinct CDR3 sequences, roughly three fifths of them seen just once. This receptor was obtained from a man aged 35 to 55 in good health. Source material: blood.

The CDR3 nucleotides read TGCAGCGGTGAAAAGGGCACTGAAGCTTTCTTT. The encoded protein is CSGEKGTEAFF. The rearrangement uses TRBV29-1 and TRBJ1-1; D remains unclear. CDR3 length equals 11 residues. Germline CDR1 SQVTM, CDR2 ANQGSEA.